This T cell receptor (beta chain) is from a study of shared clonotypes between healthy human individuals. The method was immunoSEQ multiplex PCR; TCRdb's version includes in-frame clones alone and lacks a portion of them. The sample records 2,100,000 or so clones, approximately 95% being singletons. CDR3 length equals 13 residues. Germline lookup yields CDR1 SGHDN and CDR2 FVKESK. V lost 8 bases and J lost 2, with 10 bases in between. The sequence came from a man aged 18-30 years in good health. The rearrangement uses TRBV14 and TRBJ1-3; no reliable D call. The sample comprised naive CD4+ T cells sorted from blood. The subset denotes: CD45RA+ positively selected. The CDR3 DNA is TGTGCCAGCTCCCAATGGACTGGAAACACCATATATTTT. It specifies CASSQWTGNTIYF.